The 29 T cell receptor beta chains listed next were all sequenced from one sample in a study of cytomegalovirus exposure and HLA in healthy donors. Researchers ran the PCR with 60 Vbeta and 13 Jbeta primers. This table comes from immunoSEQ multiplex PCR, and its TCRdb copy is limited to in-frame clones, with some not included. The sample lists 100,000 to 150,000 clones, 83% occurring once. The sample was PBMCs. The receptors here all came from a woman aged 40-49 years in good health and CMV-seropositive.

This chain links TRBV27 with TRBJ2-1; D ambiguous. Trimming stripped 0 bases from V and 0 bases from J, with 9 bases between. Germline loops: CDR1 MNHEY, CDR2 SMNVEV (reference sequence). This CDR3 contains 16 residues. As DNA, the CDR3 is TGTGCCAGCAGTTTATCGATTACGAGCTCCTACAATGAGCAGTTCTTC. Its translation is CASSLSITSSYNEQFF.

This chain uses TRBV5-1 with TRBJ2-7; D is possibly TRBD1 (6 bases). V gave up 0 bases and J gave up 0 bases, with 13 bases separating them. The CDR3 runs 16 residues. In germline, CDR1 is SGHRS, CDR2 YFSETQ. The CDR3: CASSLGAGASSYEQYF. The CDR3 coding sequence is TGCGCCAGCAGCTTGGGGGCAGGGGCTAGCTCCTACGAGCAGTACTTC.

This clone was seen only once. The chain links TRBV9 to TRBJ2-2; 7 nucleotides agree with TRBD2. This CDR3 comprises 16 residues. From germline, CDR1 is SGDLS and CDR2 YYNGEE. Trimming cost V 4 bases and J 0 bases; bases outside gene matches: 6. The CDR3 DNA sequence: TGTGCCAGCAGCCCCAGCGGGATACCGAACACCGGGGAGCTGTTTTTT. Amino acid sequence: CASSPSGIPNTGELFF.

Notes on this clone: Other DNA variants within this sample encode the same CDR3. The DNA for the CDR3 is TGTGCCAGCAGCCAGGGGACTAACACAGATACGCAGTATTTT. Translating it yields CASSQGTNTDTQYF. This sequence joins TRBV7-9 and TRBJ2-3; D is possibly TRBD2 (7 bases). Germline-derived CDR1 and CDR2 are SEHNR and FQNEAQ (reference sequence). V was pared by 5 bases and J by 2 bases, with 11 bases between. The CDR3 sequence is 14 residues long.

The rearrangement uses TRBV7-3 and TRBJ2-1; 10 bases fit TRBD2. Germline loops: CDR1 SGHTA, CDR2 FQGTGA. The CDR3 contains 14 residues. The trim removed 5 bases at V and 6 bases at J, leaving 4 bases unmatched. CDR3 residues: CASSPAGGGNEQFF. The DNA of the CDR3 is TGTGCCAGCAGCCCAGCGGGGGGGGGCAATGAGCAGTTCTTC.

The chain joins TRBV14 to TRBJ1-2, with TRBD1 matching 9 bases. This CDR3 has 15 residues. Trimming cost V 1 base and J 5 bases; bases outside gene matches: 5. CDR1 is SGHDN, CDR2 FVKESK, per germline. The CDR3 nucleotides are TGTGCCAGCAGCCAAGTTGCCGGGACAGGGTATGGCTACACCTTC. Its protein product is CASSQVAGTGYGYTF.

The chain employs TRBV4-3 and TRBJ2-1; tentative D call: TRBD2 (6 bases). V was pared by 1 base and J by 9 bases, with 19 bases between. The germline CDR1 and CDR2 sequences are LGHNA and YSLEER. The CDR3 has 16 amino acids. For the CDR3, the DNA is TGCGCCAGCAGCCAAGTTCAGAGGAATCTCGGGGGTGAGCAGTTCTTC. Protein: CASSQVQRNLGGEQFF.

A word on this clone: The junction differs from germline at one of its ends, possibly a read error. The chain combines TRBV11-2 with TRBJ2-3; 13 bases match TRBD2. The CDR3 spans 15 residues. From germline, CDR1 is SGHAT and CDR2 FQNNGV. The CDR3 nucleotides read TGTGCCAGCAGCGGGACTAGCGGGGTCACAAATACGCAGTATTTT. Encoded protein: CASSGTSGVTNTQYF.

The chain's CDR3 is CASSQLAGTLDEQYF. CDR3 bases: TGCGCCAGCAGCCAATTAGCGGGAACTCTCGACGAGCAGTACTTC. This chain joins TRBV4-1 and TRBJ2-7; 8 bases match TRBD2. This CDR3 region has 15 residues. V was pared by 2 bases and J by 5 bases, with 8 bases of the junction left unmatched. Germline V gene lookup returns CDR1 MGHRA and CDR2 YSYEKL.

The chain combines TRBV11-3 with TRBJ2-1; 16 bases are a match to TRBD2. The germline gives CDR1 SGHNT, CDR2 YENEEA. J gave up 7 bases and V 5 bases, and 5 bases lay outside the gene matches. The CDR3 extends over 16 amino acids. The chain's CDR3 is CASSPGLAGGSNEQFF. The CDR3 DNA sequence: TGTGCCAGCAGCCCGGGACTAGCGGGAGGGAGTAATGAGCAGTTCTTC. The whole variable domain, filled in from reference TRBV11-3 and TRBJ2-1, reads EAGVVQSPRYKIIEKKQPVAFWCNPISGHNTLYWYLQNLGQGPELLIRYENEEAVDDSQLPKDRFSAERLKGVDSTLKIQPAELGDSAVYLCASSPGLAGGSNEQFFGPGTRLTVL.

This chain uses TRBV21-1 with TRBJ1-4; the table's D call, TRBD1, has no DNA check behind it. TRBV21-1 is reported as a pseudogene. This CDR3 spans 17 amino acids. The CDR3 nucleotides are TGTGCCAGCAGCGAAGCCCGGAGTTGGCAGGGTTGGGAAAAACTGTTTTTT. This codes for CASSEARSWQGWEKLFF.

This clone was seen a few times. The CDR3 region is CASSPRQGGDTDTQYF. The CDR3 nucleotides are TGTGCCAGCAGCCCACGACAGGGGGGGGACACAGATACGCAGTATTTT. The J gene is TRBJ2-3, the V gene TRBV7-2, with 9 nucleotides matching TRBD1. J gave up 2 bases and V 5 bases, and 8 bases lay outside the gene matches. CDR3 length: 16 residues. Germline-derived CDR1 and CDR2 are SGHTA and FQGNSA.

This clone occurred once. The chain is built from TRBV7-8 and TRBJ2-3, with D tentatively TRBD2 (6 bases). The length of the CDR3 is 14 residues. Trimming removed 4 bases at V and 3 bases at J, with 11 bases between. CDR1 SGHVS and CDR2 FQNEAQ come from the germline V gene. CDR3 amino acids: CASSSGLRTDTQYF. Here the CDR3 DNA reads TGTGCCAGCAGCTCGGGACTTAGAACAGATACGCAGTATTTT.

This chain uses TRBV19 with TRBJ1-2; no firm D call. Trimming removed 6 bases at V and 0 bases at J, with 8 bases between. CDR1 is LNHDA and CDR2 is SQIVND in the germline V gene (reference sequence). The CDR3 is 13 amino acids. The CDR3 region has the DNA TGTGCCAGTAGCTGGGAGCCTAACTATGGCTACACCTTC. The encoded protein is CASSWEPNYGYTF. Based on the CDR3 plus reference TRBV19 and TRBJ1-2, the full variable domain is DGGITQSPKYLFRKEGQNVTLSCEQNLNHDAMYWYRQDPGQGLRLIYYSQIVNDFQKGDIAEGYSVSREKKESFPLTVTSAQKNPTAFYLCASSWEPNYGYTFGSGTRLTVV.

CDR3 sequence reads: CAWSQPGQGAGYTF. In DNA form, the CDR3 reads TGTGCCTGGAGTCAACCTGGACAGGGTGCTGGCTACACCTTC. The rearrangement links TRBV30 to TRBJ1-2; 8 bases fit TRBD1. This CDR3 contains 14 residues. V dropped 2 bases and J dropped 7; count of bases not matched to a gene: 9. Per the germline V gene, CDR1 is GTSNPN and CDR2 is SVGIG (reference sequence).

The chain has TRBV5-1 and TRBJ2-3; 8 nucleotides line up with TRBD1. The CDR3 is made up of 16 amino acids. Unmatched junction bases numbered 5, after V lost 1 base and J lost 1 base. CDR1 and CDR2 (germline): SGHRS, YFSETQ. CDR3: CASSLNPQGGTDTQYF. The CDR3 coding sequence is TGCGCCAGCAGCTTGAACCCACAGGGGGGCACAGATACGCAGTATTTT.

This chain connects TRBV6-4 to TRBJ2-2; D uncertain. The CDR3 has 13 residues. The V end was cut by 2 bases, the J end by 6 bases, with 7 bases between. Per germline, CDR1 MRHNA and CDR2 SNTAGT. The CDR3 loop is CASSDRSAGELFF. The CDR3 DNA follows: TGTGCCAGCAGTGACAGGAGCGCCGGGGAGCTGTTTTTT.

This clone was recorded once. J is TRBJ1-6 and V is TRBV7-8, with a possible D match to TRBD1 (6 bases). Germline loops: CDR1 SGHVS, CDR2 FQNEAQ. Deletions cut 8 bases from V and 8 bases from J, with 13 bases between. This CDR3 comprises 13 residues. DNA for the CDR3: TGTGCCAGCGGACAGACCGATGATTCACCCCTCCACTTT. It specifies CASGQTDDSPLHF.

The chain is built from TRBV11-2 and TRBJ2-7; TRBD2 matches at 10 bases. CDR3 size: 15 residues. The V gene end was trimmed by 5 bases and the J gene end by 3 bases; junction bases not matched to a gene: 7. Germline-derived CDR1 and CDR2 are SGHAT and FQNNGV. This chain's CDR3 is CASSPGLADIYEQYF. The CDR3 region has the DNA TGTGCCAGCAGCCCCGGACTAGCGGACATCTACGAGCAGTACTTC.

The chain carries TRBV5-6 and TRBJ1-2, with D possibly TRBD1 on 5 matching bases. Germline lookup yields CDR1 SGHDT and CDR2 YYEEEE. V was clipped by 0 bases and J by 8 bases, with 14 bases between them. The CDR3 is made up of 14 amino acids. The CDR3 loop reads CASSLAQGAYGYTF. The CDR3, as DNA: TGTGCCAGCAGCTTGGCCCAGGGTGCTTACGGCTACACCTTC.

This clone was observed once. This chain joins TRBV5-6 and TRBJ2-7; TRBD1 is a possible D gene (5 bases). V was cut by 4 bases and J by 4 bases, with 18 bases left in between. The germline V gene has CDR1 SGHDT and CDR2 YYEEEE. CDR3 size: 15 residues. CDR3 bases: TGTGCCAGCAGCCGCTATGACAGACAACAGTACGAGCAGTACTTC. This codes for CASSRYDRQQYEQYF.

The chain is built from TRBV28 and TRBJ2-2; unclear D gene. The V gene's germline CDR1 is MDHEN and CDR2 SYDVKM. This CDR3 is 13 amino acids long. V was cut by 2 bases and J by 5 bases, with 6 bases left in between. The CDR3 DNA sequence: TGTGCCAGCAGTTTACTCGGGACCGGGGAGCTGTTTTTT. Its protein is CASSLLGTGELFF.

The chain employs TRBV18 and TRBJ1-1; TRBD1 matches 9 bases. The J segment lost 4 bases and the V segment lost 4 bases, leaving 10 bases of the junction unmatched. Germline assignment: CDR1 KGHSH and CDR2 LQKENI. The CDR3 length is 16 residues. The CDR3 DNA follows: TGTGCCAGCTCACTACAGGGGGCGGTTCGGAGCACTGAAGCTTTCTTT. Translated: CASSLQGAVRSTEAFF.

The rearrangement joins TRBV7-9 to TRBJ1-2; 7 bases map to TRBD1. Germline V gene lookup returns CDR1 SEHNR and CDR2 FQNEAQ (reference sequence). The CDR3 length is 13 residues. J was trimmed by 4 bases and V by 6 bases; bases with no gene match: 5. The CDR3 protein is CASRPTGVYGYTF. The CDR3 DNA reads TGTGCCAGCAGACCTACAGGGGTCTATGGCTACACCTTC.

V is TRBV5-4 and J is TRBJ2-2; 7 bases align to TRBD1. The J segment lost 7 bases and the V segment lost 4 bases, leaving 10 bases of the junction unmatched. The CDR3 consists of 15 residues. Germline lookup yields CDR1 SGHNT and CDR2 YYREEE (reference sequence). The CDR3 loop reads CASSIDRVKNGELFF. DNA of the CDR3: TGTGCCAGCAGCATTGACAGGGTCAAGAACGGGGAGCTGTTTTTT.

The chain carries TRBV29-1 and TRBJ2-5, with D perhaps matching TRBD2 (5 bases). Germline V gene lookup returns CDR1 SQVTM and CDR2 ANQGSEA. The CDR3 is 11 residues long. Trimming took 7 bases from V and 2 from J, leaving 8 bases between them. In nucleotides, the CDR3 is TGCAGCGGAGCGGAACAAGAGACCCAGTACTTC. Its translation: CSGAEQETQYF.

Only one count was recorded for this clone. This sequence joins TRBV19 and TRBJ1-1; a weak D match, TRBD1 (5 bases). The CDR3 extends over 14 amino acids. V was trimmed by 1 base and J by 5 bases, leaving 11 bases between them. Germline V gene sequence: CDR1 LNHDA, CDR2 SQIVND (reference sequence). CDR3 DNA sequence: TGTGCCAGTAGTATAGCCAGGGTGGGGACTGAAGCTTTCTTT. This sequence encodes CASSIARVGTEAFF.

This chain connects TRBV10-2 to TRBJ2-2; no clear D. V gave up 0 bases and J gave up 7 bases, with 12 bases separating them. Per the germline V gene, CDR1 is WSHSY and CDR2 is SAAADI. This CDR3 has 15 amino acids. CDR3 in DNA: TGCGCCAGCAGTGAGTCGAGAGCAGGCCTCGGGGAGCTGTTTTTT. Translating it yields CASSESRAGLGELFF.

The chain couples TRBV15 to TRBJ2-1, with TRBD1 matching 11 bases. CDR3 size: 20 residues. Per germline, CDR1 LNHNV and CDR2 YYDKDF (reference sequence). V shed 5 bases, J shed 1 base, and the junction held 16 bases outside the gene matches. In DNA form, the CDR3 reads TGTGCCACCAGCTCCCCTGGACAGGGGGCTATCTTTTCGTCCTACAATGAGCAGTTCTTC. Protein sequence: CATSSPGQGAIFSSYNEQFF. Supplemented by reference TRBV15 and TRBJ2-1, the full variable domain reads DAMVIQNPRYQVTQFGKPVTLSCSQTLNHNVMYWYQQKSSQAPKLLFHYYDKDFNNEADTPDNFQSRRPNTSFCFLDIRSPGLGDTAMYLCATSSPGQGAIFSSYNEQFFGPGTRLTVL.